The 15 T cell receptor beta chains reported below all come from one sample, sequenced in a study of T-cell reconstitution after alpha-beta-depleted transplantation in children. The TCRbeta library was prepared with unique molecular identifiers. Via MiXCR, TCRdb re-called the PCR reads, giving one row per CDR3 protein. Of fewer than 450,000 distinct CDR3 sequences listed, roughly 15% are singletons. Sequenced material: PBMCs, mostly from graft donor cells, taken 360 days after TCRalphabeta/CD19-depleted stem cell transplant. These receptors originate from a male patient aged 2-15 years who had a stem cell transplant for acute lymphoblastic leukemia, so the T cells may come from the graft donor.

The rearrangement joins TRBV28 to TRBJ1-2; D not certain. With 3 bases removed from V and 4 bases from J, the gap between germline ends came to 9 bases. Per germline, CDR1 MDHEN and CDR2 SYDVKM. The CDR3 is 13 amino acids. This chain's CDR3 is CASSFRVSYGYTF. DNA for the CDR3: TGTGCCAGCAGTTTCCGGGTATCCTATGGCTACACCTTC.

This clonotype has a handful of counts. This chain connects TRBV13 to TRBJ2-2; a possible D gene is TRBD2 (6 bases). This CDR3 has 14 amino acids. Germline CDR1 reads PRHDT; CDR2 reads FYEKMQ (reference sequence). V lost 4 bases, J lost 2 bases, and 8 bases lay in between. This CDR3 is CASSSGTNTGELFF. In nucleotides, the CDR3 is TGTGCCAGCAGCTCGGGGACTAACACCGGGGAGCTGTTTTTT.

This clonotype occurred a few times. J is TRBJ2-2 and V is TRBV7-9; TRBD1 matches 8 bases. The CDR3 length is 14 residues. The V and J ends lost 9 bases and 0 bases, in that order; junction bases with no gene match: 3. The germline CDR1 and CDR2 sequences are SEHNR and FQNEAQ (reference sequence). CDR3 sequence: CARTGAANTGELFF. The CDR3 region has the DNA TGTGCCAGGACAGGGGCCGCGAACACCGGGGAGCTGTTTTTT.

The V and J genes are TRBV28 and TRBJ2-7, with D possibly matching TRBD1 (6 bases). The V end was cut by 1 base, the J end by 1 base, with 11 bases between. The CDR3 extends over 15 amino acids. CDR1 and CDR2 from the germline V gene are MDHEN and SYDVKM. In DNA form, the CDR3 reads TGTGCCAGCAGTTTATCCGCAACAGGGTCCTACGAGCAGTACTTC. Protein product: CASSLSATGSYEQYF.

The rearrangement uses TRBV11-2 and TRBJ2-7, with 9 nucleotides matching TRBD1. The CDR3 sequence is 17 residues long. Looked up from germline, CDR1 is SGHAT and CDR2 is FQNNGV. The V and J ends lost 1 base and 7 bases, in that order; junction bases with no gene match: 14. CDR3 sequence: CASSLGPPGGTGTEQYF. CDR3 bases: TGTGCCAGCAGCTTAGGGCCCCCCGGGGGGACAGGGACAGAGCAGTACTTC.

The chain joins TRBV12-3 or TRBV12-4 to TRBJ2-2, with 10 bases fitting TRBD1. Trimming took 6 bases from V and 5 from J; bases not matched to a gene: 3. This CDR3 is built from 14 residues. CDR3 residues: CASRRTGGTGELFF. The CDR3 region has the DNA TGTGCCAGCAGAAGGACAGGGGGGACCGGGGAGCTGTTTTTT.

The chain couples TRBV12-3 or TRBV12-4 to TRBJ2-1; D possibly corresponds to TRBD2 (5 bases). There are 16 residues in the CDR3. V was clipped by 2 bases and J by 5 bases, with 16 bases between them. CDR3 sequence: CASSLSIGLAHNEQFF. The CDR3 DNA reads TGTGCCAGCAGTTTAAGTATCGGCCTAGCCCACAATGAGCAGTTCTTC.

This chain uses TRBV4-1 with TRBJ2-7; 7 positions match TRBD2. The germline CDR1 and CDR2 sequences are MGHRA and YSYEKL. CDR3 length equals 15 residues. The J segment lost 4 bases and the V segment lost 4 bases, leaving 10 bases of the junction unmatched. The CDR3 region is CASSPLAKEGYEQYF. The CDR3, as DNA: TGCGCCAGCAGCCCACTAGCGAAGGAGGGGTACGAGCAGTACTTC.

This clonotype was seen many times. The rearrangement links TRBV20-1 to TRBJ1-1; 7 bases are a match to TRBD1. The germline CDR1 and CDR2 sequences are DFQATT and SNEGSKA (reference sequence). The CDR3 is made up of 17 amino acids. J was trimmed by 1 base and V by 0 bases; bases with no gene match: 11. As DNA, the CDR3 is TGCAGTGCTAGAGATCTCGGACAGGAATGGGCGAACACTGAAGCTTTCTTT. Translating it yields CSARDLGQEWANTEAFF.

The sample holds a few counts of this clonotype. The rearrangement uses TRBV28 and TRBJ2-1; TRBD2 is a possible D gene (6 bases). CDR3 length: 15 amino acids. CDR1 and CDR2 from the germline V gene are MDHEN and SYDVKM. The V and J ends lost 2 bases and 4 bases respectively, with 12 bases between them. The DNA of the CDR3 is TGTGCCAGCAGTTTAAGGGACTGGAGATACAATGAGCAGTTCTTC. It is translated as CASSLRDWRYNEQFF.

Only a few counts were recorded for this clonotype. This rearrangement joins TRBV29-1 to TRBJ2-7; no reliable D call. The CDR3 length is 15 residues. Trimming cost V 4 bases and J 4 bases, with 20 bases left between them. CDR1 is SQVTM and CDR2 is ANQGSEA in the germline V gene. The DNA for the CDR3 is TGCAGCGTTGGGGTCTTGGGCGGAGCTTTTTACGAGCAGTACTTC. Protein sequence: CSVGVLGGAFYEQYF.

The chain links TRBV27 to TRBJ2-2, with 7 bases fitting TRBD2. The J segment lost 4 bases and the V segment lost 5 bases, leaving 7 bases of the junction unmatched. This CDR3 contains 15 residues. Germline loops: CDR1 MNHEY, CDR2 SMNVEV (reference sequence). The CDR3 DNA follows: TGTGCCAGCAGTGAGGGACTACCTCTCACCGGGGAGCTGTTTTTT. It encodes CASSEGLPLTGELFF.

This rearrangement joins TRBV11-2 to TRBJ2-3; 14 bases match TRBD2. The CDR3 covers 19 residues. V lost 1 base to trimming and J lost 1 base; unmatched junction nucleotides: 7. Germline CDR1 reads SGHAT; CDR2 reads FQNNGV. This chain's CDR3 is CASSLGVGLAGGRTDTQYF. The CDR3 DNA reads as TGTGCCAGCAGCTTAGGCGTCGGACTAGCGGGGGGCCGCACAGATACGCAGTATTTT.

CDR3 loop: CASSQELQFYEQYF. The DNA for the CDR3 is TGTGCCAGCAGCCAAGAGCTACAGTTCTACGAGCAGTACTTC. This sequence joins TRBV4-2 and TRBJ2-7, with D unresolved. The CDR3 contains 14 residues. Germline V gene lookup returns CDR1 LGHNA and CDR2 YNFKEQ. V shed 0 bases and J shed 3 bases, with 9 bases lying between them.

This clonotype was counted only a few times. The chain joins TRBV5-6 to TRBJ1-4; possibly TRBD1 for D (5 bases). Germline CDR1 is SGHDT and CDR2 is YYEEEE. V was shortened by 1 base and J by 7 bases, with 23 bases between the two germline ends. The length of the CDR3 is 18 residues. This CDR3 reads CASSLLRSGALIGEKLFF. CDR3 coding DNA: TGTGCCAGCAGCTTGTTAAGGTCTGGGGCACTTATCGGTGAAAAACTGTTTTTT.